A single T cell receptor (beta chain) is shown here with its context. No antigen is known for it. Combining a sample-barcoded 5' primer with a J-beta primer mix, a second PCR ran for about 6 to 12 cycles. From the 5' RACE reads, TCRdb called clonotypes with MiXCR, one entry per CDR3 protein. The sample includes roughly 1,700,000 distinct CDR3 sequences, 25% to 30% of them seen just once. These data are taken from a study of blood T cells in healthy people across ages. As for the study in general: When template switching was applied, about one barcoded beta molecule was captured per two T cells.

Regarding the study as a whole: A greater number of naive CD4+ cells and higher diversity distinguished long-lived donors from aged donors.

Each sample yielded at least 5.5 micrograms of PBMC total RNA. The sample consisted of blood. The sequence was obtained from a woman younger than 45 in good health.

The CDR3 coding sequence is TGTGCCAGCAGCTTAGCGGAGTCTAGCACAGATACGCAGTATTTT. The encoded protein is CASSLAESSTDTQYF. This sequence joins TRBV5-5 and TRBJ2-3; D possibly corresponds to TRBD2 (5 bases). The germline V gene encodes CDR1 SGHKS and CDR2 YYEKEE (reference sequence). CDR3 length equals 15 residues. Trimming pared 2 bases from V and 0 bases from J, leaving 10 bases between.